This passage covers 14 T cell receptor beta chains from one sample sequenced in a study of post-analysis software for immune sequencing data. Points from the study as a whole: Patients had higher frequencies than controls of roughly five TRBV segments, including TRBV5-6, TRBV5-1 and TRBV20-1.

What these receptors recognize is not known. Sequencing libraries made from TCR beta cDNA carried unique molecular identifiers. A single record per CDR3 protein comes from TCRdb applying MiXCR to the PCR reads. The sample carries roughly 730,000 distinct CDR3 sequences, about 27% recorded once. Sequenced sample: blood. The receptors were gathered from a girl between 10 and 17 years old with multiple sclerosis.

This clonotype was seen just once. The V call is TRBV7-2, the J call TRBJ2-7; no clear D gene. V lost 3 bases to trimming and J lost 12 bases, with 30 bases between them. The CDR3 loop spans 17 amino acids. CDR1 and CDR2 from the germline V gene are SGHTA and FQGNSA. The CDR3 nucleotides are TGTGCCAGCAGCTTGGGCCTTAGACACGCCACCCAAGAGACCCGGTACTTC. Encoded protein: CASSLGLRHATQETRYF.

A word on this clonotype: One junction end does not reproduce the germline sequence, and a read error may be involved. This chain links TRBV10-3 with TRBJ2-5; 8 bases are shared with TRBD2. Germline values: CDR1 ENHRY, CDR2 SYGVKD. CDR3 length: 17 amino acids. CDR3 nucleotide sequence: TGTGCCATCGGTGAGTCTAAAGCGGGGGATGCTTCAGAGACCCAGTACTTC. Amino acid sequence: CAIGESKAGDASETQYF.

The V call is TRBV25-1, the J call TRBJ2-3; possible D gene TRBD2, 5 bases. Germline CDR1 MGHDK, CDR2 SYGVNS. The CDR3 consists of 16 residues. V dropped 5 bases and J dropped 0 bases, with 15 bases sitting between them. CDR3 amino acids: CASSQFGVPSTDTQYF. The DNA of the CDR3 is TGTGCCAGCAGTCAGTTCGGGGTTCCAAGCACAGATACGCAGTATTTT.

This chain links TRBV29-1 with TRBJ2-7; 7 bases align to TRBD1. Per the germline V gene, CDR1 is SQVTM and CDR2 is ANQGSEA. The CDR3 runs to 14 residues. J gave up 3 bases and V 0 bases, and 5 bases lay outside the gene matches. In nucleotides, the CDR3 is TGCAGCGTTGAAGATAGGGGACAGCTCTACGAGCAGTACTTC. Translated: CSVEDRGQLYEQYF.

The chain is built from TRBV20-1 and TRBJ2-1; D uncertain. The CDR3 consists of 12 residues. Germline CDR1 is DFQATT and CDR2 is SNEGSKA (reference sequence). V was cut by 5 bases and J by 5 bases, with 10 bases left in between. The CDR3 nucleotides are TGCAGTGCTGGGGTACTTAACAATGAGCAGTTCTTC. Translation: CSAGVLNNEQFF.

The gene calls are TRBV7-2 and TRBJ1-2; no reliable D call. Trimming removed 2 bases from V and 6 bases from J, with 13 bases in between. This CDR3 comprises 14 residues. CDR1 is SGHTA, CDR2 FQGNSA, per germline. CDR3 amino acids: CASSLLTITDGYTF. The CDR3, as DNA: TGTGCCAGCAGCTTACTTACAATCACCGATGGCTACACCTTC.

This clonotype was picked up a small number of times. J is TRBJ2-1 and V is TRBV7-8, with D perhaps matching TRBD1 or TRBD2 (7 bases each). The CDR3 is 16 amino acids. The V and J ends lost 5 bases and 3 bases respectively, with 17 bases between them. Germline V gene lookup returns CDR1 SGHVS and CDR2 FQNEAQ. The CDR3 DNA reads TGTGCCAGCAGCCTAGGGGGAGGGGGCGGCTACAATGAGCAGTTCTTC. This gives the protein CASSLGGGGGYNEQFF.

About this clonotype itself: Just one base apart from a much larger clone, this may be a read error. The chain employs TRBV5-1 and TRBJ2-5, with a weak D call TRBD1 (5 bases). CDR3 length: 15 amino acids. V was pared by 0 bases and J by 5 bases, with 14 bases between. Germline CDR1 is SGHRS and CDR2 is YFSETQ. The CDR3 sequence is CASSLENRRTETQYF. CDR3 DNA sequence: TGCGCCAGCAGCTTGGAGAACAGGAGAACGGAGACCCAGTACTTC.

The rearrangement joins TRBV27 to TRBJ1-5, with 7 bases identical to TRBD1. The CDR3 is 18 residues long. The V gene end was trimmed by 1 base and the J gene end by 0 bases; junction bases not matched to a gene: 9. The germline V gene has CDR1 MNHEY and CDR2 SMNVEV (reference sequence). The CDR3, as DNA: TGTGCCAGCAGTTTATACGGCCAGGGGGGGCGTAGCAATCAGCCCCAGCATTTT. Protein product: CASSLYGQGGRSNQPQHF.

This clonotype was seen ten or more times. CDR3 DNA: TGTGCCAGCACCCAAGGGGGATGGGCAAATGAGCAGTTCTTC. It yields the protein CASTQGGWANEQFF. The chain uses TRBV6-1 and TRBJ2-1; D is perhaps TRBD1 (6 bases). V was shortened by 7 bases and J by 7 bases, with 17 bases between the two germline ends. CDR1 and CDR2 (germline): MNHNS, SASEGT. The CDR3 runs to 14 residues.

This clonotype was recorded a few times. This chain links TRBV2 with TRBJ2-4, with 13 bases matching TRBD2. The J call may be mistaken, given a closer DNA end match to TRBJ2-7. Per the germline V gene, CDR1 is SNHLY and CDR2 is FYNNEI. This CDR3 has 16 amino acids. This chain's CDR3 is CASSEAGLAGTYEQYF. The CDR3, as DNA: TGTGCCAGCAGTGAAGCGGGACTAGCGGGAACCTACGAGCAGTACTTC.

The chain couples TRBV20-1 to TRBJ2-3, with D possibly being TRBD1 (6 bases). Germline-derived CDR1 and CDR2 are DFQATT and SNEGSKA (reference sequence). V lost 7 bases, J lost 3 bases, and 11 bases lay in between. The CDR3 runs to 12 residues. CDR3 bases: TGCAGTGTCGGGACAAAGACAGATACGCAGTATTTT. The encoded protein is CSVGTKTDTQYF.

The chain has TRBV29-1 and TRBJ2-3; the D gene is possibly TRBD2 (7 bases). V was shortened by 7 bases and J by 4 bases, with 21 bases between the two germline ends. Germline V gene lookup returns CDR1 SQVTM and CDR2 ANQGSEA. The CDR3 runs to 15 residues. Here the CDR3 reads CSAILGGRFADTQYF. In DNA, the CDR3 is TGCAGCGCTATTCTGGGGGGGCGCTTCGCAGATACGCAGTATTTT.

The sample holds a few counts of this clonotype. The chain recombines TRBV6-2 or TRBV6-3 with TRBJ2-1; 8 bases map to TRBD2. This CDR3 spans 16 amino acids. V lost 2 bases, J lost 2 bases, and 5 bases stayed unmatched. Germline CDR1 is MNHEY and CDR2 is SVGEGT. CDR3 DNA sequence: TGTGCCAGCAGTTACAAGGGGCGGGAGGCCTACAATGAGCAGTTCTTC. This codes for CASSYKGREAYNEQFF.